Sequencing of this T cell receptor (beta chain) was carried out in a study of vaccination and CD4 T cells after COVID-19. The study sequenced cultured CD4+ T cell DNA using the Oncomine TCR Beta short-read assay. MiXCR, run by TCRdb on the PCR reads, gives a single entry per CDR3 protein. The sample has fewer than 20,000 distinct CDR3 sequences; about 40% are singletons. Treatment in this sample: roughly 11-day PBMC culture with coronavirus spike peptide pools or control peptides (ViraFEST assay). The CDR3 has 16 amino acids. V was pared by 1 base and J by 3 bases, with 5 bases of the junction left unmatched. Per germline, CDR1 SGHTA and CDR2 FQGTGA. This clonotype was seen just once. What it binds is not known.

The clonotype comes from a human donor who had recovered from COVID-19. The chain carries TRBV7-3 and TRBJ2-1; 8 nucleotides line up with TRBD1. The sequenced sample was CD4+ T cells from blood, cultured in vitro, obtained after SARS-CoV-2 vaccination. CDR3 sequence: CASSLIPGGIYNEQFF. For the CDR3, the DNA is TGTGCCAGCAGCTTAATCCCAGGGGGCATCTACAATGAGCAGTTCTTC.